The 6 T cell receptor beta chains listed next were all sequenced from one sample in a study of blood T cell repertoires in COVID-19. The assay was immunoSEQ multiplex PCR, and TCRdb's table has in-frame clones only and misses some. Among approximately 210,000 clones listed, around 89% were seen once. The sample taken for sequencing was peripheral blood. These receptors all stem from a middle-aged woman with acute or convalescent COVID-19.

This clone was observed a single time. The chain joins TRBV5-1 to TRBJ1-1, with 8 bases matching TRBD1. The CDR3 loop spans 14 amino acids. CDR1 and CDR2 (germline): SGHRS, YFSETQ. J was trimmed by 2 bases and V by 5 bases; bases with no gene match: 5. CDR3 nucleotide sequence: TGCGCCAGCAGTGCAGGGGGCCCTAACACTGAAGCTTTCTTT. This gives the protein CASSAGGPNTEAFF.

A single count supports this clone. The CDR3 here is CASSPPGQDNEKLFF. CDR3 bases: TGCGCCAGCAGCCCGCCCGGACAGGATAATGAAAAACTGTTTTTT. The genes are TRBV4-1 and TRBJ1-4, with 7 bases matching TRBD1. Germline V lookup: CDR1 MGHRA, CDR2 YSYEKL. This CDR3 spans 15 amino acids. V shed 4 bases, J shed 4 bases, and the junction held 6 bases outside the gene matches.

This clone came up once. The V call is TRBV15, the J call TRBJ1-2; perhaps TRBD1 as D (5 bases). CDR3 length equals 13 residues. V lost 3 bases and J 4 bases, leaving 9 bases between the germline ends. Germline loops: CDR1 LNHNV, CDR2 YYDKDF (reference sequence). As DNA, the CDR3 is TGTGCCACCAGCAGTCTGGACATCTATGGCTACACCTTC. This codes for CATSSLDIYGYTF.

The chain employs TRBV5-6 and TRBJ2-7; 10 bases match TRBD1. V was pared by 3 bases and J by 5 bases, with 17 bases of the junction left unmatched. Germline V gives CDR1 SGHDT, CDR2 YYEEEE. The CDR3 runs 18 residues. CDR3 residues: CASSSPRRDRGGGHEQYV. CDR3 DNA sequence: TGTGCCAGCAGCTCGCCTCGTCGGGACAGGGGAGGAGGTCACGAGCAGTACGTC.

The chain links TRBV7-2 to TRBJ2-1; 7 nucleotides match TRBD2. V shed 5 bases and J 9 bases; nucleotides not matched to a gene: 13. The CDR3 covers 15 residues. Germline values: CDR1 SGHTA, CDR2 FQGNSA. This CDR3 is CASSIPGPPGGEQFF. In DNA form, the CDR3 reads TGTGCCAGCAGCATCCCGGGACCCCCGGGGGGTGAGCAGTTCTTC.

The rearrangement joins TRBV18 to TRBJ1-1; D possibly corresponds to TRBD1 (6 bases). V was clipped by 5 bases and J by 0 bases, with 13 bases between them. CDR3 length equals 15 residues. Germline assignment: CDR1 KGHSH and CDR2 LQKENI. CDR3 in amino acids: CASSAGQNMNTEAFF. CDR3 DNA sequence: TGTGCCAGCTCAGCCGGACAGAATATGAACACTGAAGCTTTCTTT.